These 4 T cell receptor beta chains came from one sample sequenced in a study of beta chain features in type 1 diabetes listed by TCRdb under 2018. Points the paper makes about the study in general: Type 1 diabetes patients showed a moderate but significant shortening of TCRB CDR3 length in all four CD4+ subsets.

Library generation was performed with the immunoSEQ multiplex PCR assay. The entire isolated RNA was reverse transcribed using the High Capacity cDNA Reverse Transcription Kit, and thus expressed TCRB transcripts were sequenced. TCRdb provides this immuneACCESS table in a form limited to in-frame rearrangements. Some clones are lacking; in checked studies, under half of them reflect an unresolved V gene, and why the rest are absent is not known. This sample has roughly 280,000 clones in its table, and 20% to 25% of those were observed once. Roughly 0.013% of the sample goes to the ten largest clones. The antigens these receptors bind are not known. Specimen: naive CD4+ T cells from blood. What this sample's cell subset or site label stands for: true naive CD4+ T cells. The receptors here all came from a woman aged 30 to 39 with type 1 diabetes.

CDR3 sequence: CAWSLGLAGGSEQFF. CDR3 in DNA: TGTGCCTGGAGCTTAGGACTAGCGGGAGGAAGCGAGCAGTTCTTC. The chain employs TRBV30 and TRBJ2-1, with 14 positions matching TRBD2. The CDR3 runs to 15 residues. Germline V gene sequence: CDR1 GTSNPN, CDR2 SVGIG (reference sequence). V trimming: 3 bases; J trimming: 10 bases; junction bases outside the gene matches: 8.

This clone came up a few times. The V gene is TRBV15, the J gene TRBJ1-2, with D perhaps TRBD1 (5 bases). The CDR3 runs to 14 residues. V lost 1 base and J 4 bases, leaving 10 bases between the germline ends. CDR1 LNHNV and CDR2 YYDKDF come from the germline V gene (reference sequence). The CDR3 DNA reads as TGTGCCACCAGCAGAGGAAGGGACTCCTATGGCTACACCTTC. It codes for CATSRGRDSYGYTF.

The CDR3 is CAIRLQGEDGYTF. CDR3 nucleotide sequence: TGTGCCATCAGGTTACAGGGAGAAGATGGCTACACCTTC. V and J are TRBV10-3 and TRBJ1-2, with D perhaps matching TRBD1 (6 bases). The V end lost 6 bases, the J end lost 6 bases, and 14 bases lay between the germline ends. The CDR3 has 13 residues. CDR1 and CDR2 from the germline V gene are ENHRY and SYGVKD.

This clone occurred a few times. V is TRBV7-9 and J is TRBJ2-7; TRBD1 agrees at 8 bases. V dropped 5 bases and J dropped 2; count of bases not matched to a gene: 5. In germline, CDR1 is SEHNR, CDR2 FQNEAQ (reference sequence). The CDR3 loop spans 14 amino acids. This CDR3 is CASSPGQGPYEQYF. The CDR3 DNA follows: TGTGCCAGCAGCCCAGGACAGGGACCCTACGAGCAGTACTTC.